One sample yielded the 32 T cell receptor beta chains listed below, sequenced in a study of STAT5B mutations in CD4+ large granular lymphocyte leukemia (dated by TCRdb to 2021 to 2024). Receptors were amplified or captured by the immunoSEQ multiplex PCR assay. The clones in this table, taken by TCRdb from immuneACCESS, are in-frame only. Not every clone is retained; where verified, under half of the shortfall comes from an unresolved V gene, and the cause of the rest is unknown. In all, the sample holds tens of thousands of clones, and approximately 90% of those were seen once. The top ten constitute about 3.2% of the sample. Sequencing was done on a sample of CD4+ T cells from blood buffy coats. The receptors come from a human donor in good health.

This clone was detected once. The chain is built from TRBV27 and TRBJ1-4; D might be TRBD1 (6 bases). Germline V gives CDR1 MNHEY, CDR2 SMNVEV (reference sequence). Trimming shortened V by 4 bases and J by 0 bases, and 12 bases separated the two germline ends. CDR3 length: 16 residues. CDR3 DNA sequence: TGTGCCAGCAGTTCGAAAGGGGGAGCAACTAATGAAAAACTGTTTTTT. Translation: CASSSKGGATNEKLFF.

The chain joins TRBV21-1 to TRBJ2-1; no check of the table's D call, TRBD2, against the DNA was made. TRBV21-1 is flagged as a pseudogene. The CDR3 consists of 17 residues. The CDR3: CASSNPGLAGDSVEQFF. The CDR3 bases are TGTGCCAGCAGCAATCCGGGACTAGCGGGAGATTCGGTTGAGCAGTTCTTC.

This clone has just a few counts. The rearrangement uses TRBV7-9 and TRBJ1-2; 7 bases map to TRBD1. The CDR3 is made up of 15 amino acids. Germline V gene data show CDR1 as SEHNR and CDR2 as FQNEAQ (reference sequence). V shed 5 bases and J 3 bases; nucleotides not matched to a gene: 9. The CDR3 bases are TGTGCCAGCAGCCCCGGAAGGGGGCTTGACTATGGCTACACCTTC. Protein sequence: CASSPGRGLDYGYTF. Supplemented by reference TRBV7-9 and TRBJ1-2, the full variable domain reads DTGVSQNPRHKITKRGQNVTFRCDPISEHNRLYWYRQTLGQGPEFLTYFQNEAQLEKSRLLSDRFSAERPKGSFSTLEIQRTEQGDSAMYLCASSPGRGLDYGYTFGSGTRLTVV.

V is TRBV7-9 and J is TRBJ2-7; 8 nucleotides line up with TRBD1. J gave up 7 bases and V 5 bases, and 7 bases lay outside the gene matches. The CDR3 contains 13 residues. Per the germline V gene, CDR1 is SEHNR and CDR2 is FQNEAQ (reference sequence). CDR3 in DNA: TGTGCCAGCAGCAGGACAGGGATCGGAGAGCAGTACTTC. It yields the protein CASSRTGIGEQYF.

The chain links TRBV6-1 to TRBJ2-7; 8 bases agree with TRBD2. The CDR3 runs to 13 residues. Looked up from germline, CDR1 is MNHNS and CDR2 is SASEGT. The junction had 4 bases not matched to a gene; V was cut back by 5 bases and J by 4 bases. CDR3 DNA: TGTGCCAGCAGTCCCCCGGGGGGGTACGAGCAGTACTTC. Protein sequence: CASSPPGGYEQYF.

V gene TRBV27 combines with J gene TRBJ2-6; D might be TRBD1 (6 bases). Germline V gene data show CDR1 as MNHEY and CDR2 as SMNVEV (reference sequence). V dropped 9 bases and J dropped 0 bases, with 15 bases sitting between them. The CDR3 contains 16 residues. The CDR3 coding sequence is TGTGCCAGTAACTACAGGGTTTCCTCTGGGGCCAACGTCCTGACTTTC. This encodes CASNYRVSSGANVLTF.

The V call is TRBV21-1, the J call TRBJ2-1; the table's D call TRBD1 went unverified against the DNA. TRBV21-1 is reported as a pseudogene. CDR3 length equals 16 residues. In DNA form, the CDR3 reads TGTGCCAGCTGGGGCCCTGCCGGGACAACCGAAAATGAGCAGTTCTTC. This gives the protein CASWGPAGTTENEQFF.

The CDR3 sequence is CASSLAGASGRGSYEQYF. Here the CDR3 DNA reads TGTGCCAGCAGCTTAGCGGGGGCTAGCGGGCGGGGATCCTACGAGCAGTACTTC. The V call is TRBV7-6, the J call TRBJ2-7; 8 nucleotides align to TRBD2. CDR1 and CDR2 (germline): SGHVS, FNYEAQ. With 0 bases clipped from V and 1 base from J, the junction kept 11 bases outside the gene matches. The CDR3 sequence is 18 residues long.

The chain joins TRBV5-1 to TRBJ2-3, with D perhaps matching TRBD1 (6 bases). V shed 7 bases and J shed 3 bases, with 15 bases lying between them. Germline CDR1 and CDR2: SGHRS and YFSETQ. This CDR3 region has 14 residues. The CDR3 protein is CASHPGQSTDTQYF. CDR3 DNA: TGCGCCAGCCATCCGGGACAAAGTACAGATACGCAGTATTTT.

The V call is TRBV4-3, the J call TRBJ1-2, with TRBD1 as a possible D gene (6 bases). Deletions cut 1 base from V and 7 bases from J, with 16 bases between. Germline lookup yields CDR1 LGHNA and CDR2 YSLEER. This CDR3 spans 15 amino acids. This chain's CDR3 is CASSQGGGGLGGYTF. The DNA of the CDR3 is TGCGCCAGCAGCCAAGGCGGAGGGGGGCTAGGTGGCTACACCTTC.

The chain couples TRBV5-8 to TRBJ2-2, with D possibly TRBD2 on 5 matching bases. This CDR3 has 16 amino acids. V dropped 4 bases and J dropped 1 base, with 14 bases sitting between them. CDR1 is SGHTS and CDR2 is YDEGEE in the germline V gene. CDR3 region: CASSVSGSWNTGELFF. The CDR3 DNA sequence: TGTGCCAGCAGCGTCAGTGGGAGCTGGAACACCGGGGAGCTGTTTTTT.

The chain combines TRBV4-1 with TRBJ2-7; 11 nucleotides agree with TRBD2. The V gene's germline CDR1 is MGHRA and CDR2 YSYEKL. The CDR3 spans 18 residues. With 0 bases clipped from V and 9 bases from J, the junction kept 16 bases outside the gene matches. CDR3 loop: CASSQEALAGGPSPAQYF. DNA of the CDR3: TGCGCCAGCAGCCAAGAGGCTCTAGCGGGAGGCCCTTCCCCGGCGCAGTACTTC.

The chain couples TRBV19 to TRBJ1-2; the D gene is possibly TRBD1 (5 bases). This CDR3 has 13 residues. Deletions cut 8 bases from V and 5 bases from J, with 15 bases between. The germline CDR1 and CDR2 sequences are LNHDA and SQIVND (reference sequence). The CDR3 region is CASRPGLLYGYTF. The CDR3 DNA follows: TGTGCCAGTCGACCGGGACTGCTATATGGCTACACCTTC.

The V and J genes are TRBV10-3 and TRBJ2-2, with TRBD1 matching 9 bases. The V and J ends lost 6 bases and 8 bases, in that order; junction bases with no gene match: 4. CDR3 length equals 13 residues. Germline values: CDR1 ENHRY, CDR2 SYGVKD. The CDR3 is CAISTGGSGELFF. The CDR3 coding sequence is TGTGCCATCAGCACAGGGGGCTCGGGGGAGCTGTTTTTT.

This clone was counted once. V gene TRBV28 combines with J gene TRBJ2-5; 11 nucleotides agree with TRBD2. This CDR3 contains 19 residues. CDR1 is MDHEN and CDR2 is SYDVKM in the germline V gene. V lost 3 bases to trimming and J lost 2 bases; unmatched junction nucleotides: 14. CDR3 sequence reads: CASSLPKLAGERGQETQYF. For the CDR3, the DNA is TGTGCCAGCAGTTTGCCGAAACTAGCGGGAGAGAGGGGGCAAGAGACCCAGTACTTC.

The rearrangement uses TRBV19 and TRBJ2-3; TRBD1 might be the D (5 bases). Germline V lookup: CDR1 LNHDA, CDR2 SQIVND (reference sequence). The germline V and J ends were trimmed by 3 bases and 3 bases, with 13 bases remaining between them. The CDR3 spans 15 residues. In DNA form, the CDR3 reads TGTGCCAGTAGTATCGTAATAGCAGGGACAGATACGCAGTATTTT. Translating gives CASSIVIAGTDTQYF.

V usage is TRBV28 and J usage is TRBJ1-5, with D perhaps matching TRBD1 (6 bases). The length of the CDR3 is 13 residues. In germline, CDR1 is MDHEN, CDR2 SYDVKM. V lost 9 bases and J 2 bases, leaving 11 bases between the germline ends. CDR3 bases: TGTGCCAGTTCGGACAGACGCAATCAGCCCCAGCATTTT. As protein: CASSDRRNQPQHF.

This clone came up a few times. The V gene is TRBV7-9, the J gene TRBJ1-5, with D unresolved. The V gene lost 5 bases and the J gene lost 4 bases, with 9 bases spanning the gap. The CDR3 covers 13 residues. In germline, CDR1 is SEHNR, CDR2 FQNEAQ (reference sequence). The CDR3 reads CASSRVGNQPQHF. Written as DNA, the CDR3 is TGTGCCAGCAGCAGGGTGGGAAATCAGCCCCAGCATTTT.

This chain's CDR3 is CASGVVAGYGYTF. The CDR3 bases are TGTGCCAGCGGGGTTGTAGCCGGGTATGGCTACACCTTC. The chain joins TRBV27 to TRBJ1-2, with D unresolved. Between the trimmed V and J ends, which lost 8 bases and 5 bases, there was a span of 15 bases. The CDR3 runs to 13 residues. Germline V lookup: CDR1 MNHEY, CDR2 SMNVEV (reference sequence).

This clone has only a few counts. The J gene is TRBJ2-7, the V gene TRBV27, with 9 positions matching TRBD1. The CDR3 length is 13 residues. Per germline, CDR1 MNHEY and CDR2 SMNVEV (reference sequence). The V gene end was trimmed by 4 bases and the J gene end by 6 bases; junction bases not matched to a gene: 4. DNA for the CDR3: TGTGCCAGCAGTTCCCTGACAGGGGGCGAGCAGTACTTC. Amino acid sequence: CASSSLTGGEQYF.

The chain carries TRBV7-7 and TRBJ2-5, with D possibly being TRBD1 or TRBD2 (6 bases each). The CDR3 contains 12 residues. The ends were cut back, 3 bases at V and 7 bases at J, with 9 bases in the middle. The germline gives CDR1 SSHAT, CDR2 FNYEAQ (reference sequence). The DNA for the CDR3 is TGTGCCAGCAGCTTCGAGGGGGGGACCCAGTACTTC. This gives the protein CASSFEGGTQYF. Full variable domain (outside the CDR3, taken from reference TRBV7-7 and TRBJ2-5): GAGVSQSPRYKVTKRGQDVTLRCDPISSHATLYWYQQALGQGPEFLTYFNYEAQPDKSGLPSDRFSAERPEGSISTLTIQRTEQRDSAMYRCASSFEGGTQYFGPGTRLLVL.

In this sample, this clone turned up once. This chain connects TRBV4-3 to TRBJ2-7, with TRBD1 as a possible D gene (6 bases). The CDR3 runs 17 residues. Germline assignment: CDR1 LGHNA and CDR2 YSLEER. With 1 base removed from V and 1 base from J, the gap between germline ends came to 17 bases. The DNA of the CDR3 is TGCGCCAGCAGCCAAGGAGGGGGTTCTCCCTCATCCTACGAGCAGTACTTC. Its protein product is CASSQGGGSPSSYEQYF.

The rearrangement uses TRBV27 and TRBJ1-1, with D unclear. V was pared by 6 bases and J by 3 bases, with 5 bases between. CDR1 MNHEY and CDR2 SMNVEV come from the germline V gene (reference sequence). This CDR3 is 11 amino acids long. The CDR3, as DNA: TGTGCCAGCAGCCCGGACACTGAAGCTTTCTTT. It codes for CASSPDTEAFF.

This chain uses TRBV11-3 with TRBJ2-3; D is possibly TRBD2 (6 bases). The germline CDR1 and CDR2 sequences are SGHNT and YENEEA. The CDR3 runs to 15 residues. V was shortened by 3 bases and J by 1 base, with 11 bases between the two germline ends. In nucleotides, the CDR3 is TGTGCCAGCAGCTTGGGCGGGACTCGCACAGATACGCAGTATTTT. Translating it yields CASSLGGTRTDTQYF.

A remark on this clone: One junction end does not reproduce the germline sequence, and a read error may be involved. The rearrangement links TRBV5-6 to TRBJ1-5, with D unclear. This CDR3 comprises 14 residues. CDR1 and CDR2 from the germline V gene are SGHDT and YYEEEE. Here the CDR3 DNA reads TGTGCCAGCAGCGCCTGGACGGCCCGTCAGACCCAGCATTTT. This gives the protein CASSAWTARQTQHF. Variable domain in full (rest from reference TRBV5-6 and TRBJ1-5): DAGVTQSPTHLIKTRGQQVTLRCSPKSGHDTVSWYQQALGQGPQFIFQYYEEEERQRGNFPDRFSGHQFPNYSSELNVNALLLGDSALYLCASSAWTARQTQHFGDGTRLSIL.

The genes are TRBV10-3 and TRBJ1-5; D unclear. The CDR3 is 13 residues long. Looked up from germline, CDR1 is ENHRY and CDR2 is SYGVKD. Trimming took off 2 bases at V and 2 bases at J, with 4 bases between the two ends. DNA for the CDR3: TGTGCCATCAGTGAGAGTGGCAATCAGCCCCAGCATTTT. It translates to CAISESGNQPQHF.

The CDR3 DNA is TGTGCCAGCAGCGCCTCAGGGACCCCCGGAAACACCATATATTTT. It codes for CASSASGTPGNTIYF. V usage is TRBV9 and J usage is TRBJ1-3; D possibly corresponds to TRBD1 (5 bases). Deletions cut 3 bases from V and 4 bases from J, with 14 bases between. Germline-derived CDR1 and CDR2 are SGDLS and YYNGEE. The CDR3 has 15 residues.

The chain joins TRBV9 to TRBJ2-3, with TRBD2 identical over 11 bases. V gave up 0 bases and J gave up 1 base; unmatched junction bases: 7. Germline V gene data show CDR1 as SGDLS and CDR2 as YYNGEE. This CDR3 has 18 amino acids. The CDR3 loop is CASSVGASGRTGTDTQYF. The CDR3 coding sequence is TGTGCCAGCAGCGTAGGGGCTAGCGGGAGGACTGGCACAGATACGCAGTATTTT.

The V and J genes are TRBV27 and TRBJ2-7; 10 bases align to TRBD1. The V gene's germline CDR1 is MNHEY and CDR2 SMNVEV (reference sequence). V shed 2 bases, J shed 3 bases, and the junction held 1 base outside the gene matches. CDR3 length equals 14 residues. The CDR3 nucleotides are TGTGCCAGCAGTTTAGACAGGGGGCTCTACGAGCAGTACTTC. Protein: CASSLDRGLYEQYF.

This chain links TRBV5-4 with TRBJ2-2; D unclear. V gave up 0 bases and J gave up 9 bases, with 9 bases separating them. The length of the CDR3 is 13 residues. The germline V gene has CDR1 SGHNT and CDR2 YYREEE (reference sequence). CDR3 residues: CASSLAGTRELFF. The CDR3 region has the DNA TGTGCCAGCAGCTTGGCTGGTACCCGGGAGCTGTTTTTT.

V and J are TRBV11-2 and TRBJ2-4; D gene unclear. The germline gives CDR1 SGHAT, CDR2 FQNNGV. The CDR3 consists of 14 residues. With 0 bases removed from V and 9 bases from J, the gap between germline ends came to 12 bases. This CDR3 is CASSLDSPAAIQYF. CDR3 nucleotide sequence: TGTGCCAGCAGCTTAGATTCGCCAGCTGCCATTCAGTACTTC.

This clone was found a few times. This rearrangement joins TRBV4-3 to TRBJ2-2; 10 bases agree with TRBD2. The CDR3 is 17 residues long. V trimming: 3 bases; J trimming: 1 base; junction bases outside the gene matches: 5. The germline CDR1 and CDR2 sequences are LGHNA and YSLEER. In nucleotides, the CDR3 is TGCGCCAGCAGCCACGGGAGGACTAGCGGGAACACCGGGGAGCTGTTTTTT. Residues: CASSHGRTSGNTGELFF.